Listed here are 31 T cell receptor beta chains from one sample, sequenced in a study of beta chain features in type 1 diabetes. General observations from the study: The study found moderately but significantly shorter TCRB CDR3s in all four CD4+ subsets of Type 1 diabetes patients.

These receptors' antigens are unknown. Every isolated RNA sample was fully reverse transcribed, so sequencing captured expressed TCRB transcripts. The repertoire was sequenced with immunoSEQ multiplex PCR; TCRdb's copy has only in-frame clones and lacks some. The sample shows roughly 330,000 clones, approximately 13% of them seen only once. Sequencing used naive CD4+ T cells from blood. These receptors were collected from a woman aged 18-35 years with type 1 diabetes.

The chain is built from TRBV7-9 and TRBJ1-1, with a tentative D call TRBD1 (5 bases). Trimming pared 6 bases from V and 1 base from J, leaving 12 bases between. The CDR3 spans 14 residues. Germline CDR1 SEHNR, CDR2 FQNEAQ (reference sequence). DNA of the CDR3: TGTGCCAGCAGTCGGGGGGATGCGAACACTGAAGCTTTCTTT. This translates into CASSRGDANTEAFF.

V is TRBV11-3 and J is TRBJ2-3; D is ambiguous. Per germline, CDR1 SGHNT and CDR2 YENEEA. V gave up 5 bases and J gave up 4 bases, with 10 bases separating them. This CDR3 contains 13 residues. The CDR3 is CASSSRVADTQYF. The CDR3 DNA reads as TGTGCCAGCAGCAGTAGAGTAGCAGATACGCAGTATTTT.

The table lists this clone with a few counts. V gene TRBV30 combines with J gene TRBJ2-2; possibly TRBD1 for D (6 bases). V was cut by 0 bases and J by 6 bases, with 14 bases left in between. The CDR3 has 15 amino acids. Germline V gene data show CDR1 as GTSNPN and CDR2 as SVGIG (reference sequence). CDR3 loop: CAWSVQGHLSGELFF. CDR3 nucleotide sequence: TGTGCCTGGAGTGTACAGGGCCACTTGTCCGGGGAGCTGTTTTTT. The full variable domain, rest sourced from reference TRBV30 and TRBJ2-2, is SQTIHQWPATLVQPVGSPLSLECTVEGTSNPNLYWYRQAAGRGLQLLFYSVGIGQISSEVPQNLSASRPQDRQFILSSKKLLLSDSGFYLCAWSVQGHLSGELFFGEGSRLTVL.

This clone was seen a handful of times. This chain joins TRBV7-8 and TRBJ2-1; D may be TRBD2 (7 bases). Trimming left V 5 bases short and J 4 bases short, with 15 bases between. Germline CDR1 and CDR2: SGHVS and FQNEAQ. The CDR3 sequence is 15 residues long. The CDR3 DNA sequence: TGTGCCAGCAGCCTCGGGGGCGGGGGATACAATGAGCAGTTCTTC. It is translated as CASSLGGGGYNEQFF.

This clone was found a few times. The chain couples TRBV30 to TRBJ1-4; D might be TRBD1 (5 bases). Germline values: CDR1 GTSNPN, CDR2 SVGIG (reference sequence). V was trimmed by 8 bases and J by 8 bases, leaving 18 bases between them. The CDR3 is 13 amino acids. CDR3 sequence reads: CALLAGIGEKLFF. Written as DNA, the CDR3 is TGTGCCCTCCTGGCAGGGATTGGAGAAAAACTGTTTTTT.

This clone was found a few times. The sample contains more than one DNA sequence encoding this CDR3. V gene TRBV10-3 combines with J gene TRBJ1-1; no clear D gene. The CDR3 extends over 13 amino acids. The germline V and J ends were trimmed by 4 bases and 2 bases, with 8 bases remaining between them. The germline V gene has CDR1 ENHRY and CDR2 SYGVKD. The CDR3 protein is CAISASVNTEAFF. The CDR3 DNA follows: TGTGCCATCAGTGCCTCAGTTAACACTGAAGCTTTCTTT.

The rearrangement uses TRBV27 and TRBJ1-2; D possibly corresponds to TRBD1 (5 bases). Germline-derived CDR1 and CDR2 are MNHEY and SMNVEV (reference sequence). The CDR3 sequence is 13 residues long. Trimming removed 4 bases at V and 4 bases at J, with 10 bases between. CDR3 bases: TGTGCCAGCAGTTCCAGGGCCAGCTATGGCTACACCTTC. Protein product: CASSSRASYGYTF.

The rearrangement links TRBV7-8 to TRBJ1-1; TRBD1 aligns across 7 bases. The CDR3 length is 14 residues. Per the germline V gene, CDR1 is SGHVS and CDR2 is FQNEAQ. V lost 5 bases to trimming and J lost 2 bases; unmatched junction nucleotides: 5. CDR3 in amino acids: CASSRGTANTEAFF. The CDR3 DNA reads TGTGCCAGCAGCCGTGGGACAGCTAACACTGAAGCTTTCTTT.

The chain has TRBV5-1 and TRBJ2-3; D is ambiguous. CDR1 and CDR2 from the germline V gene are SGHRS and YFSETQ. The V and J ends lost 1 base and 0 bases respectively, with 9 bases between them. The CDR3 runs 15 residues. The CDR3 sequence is CASSLWQASTDTQYF. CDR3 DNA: TGCGCCAGCAGCTTGTGGCAGGCTAGCACAGATACGCAGTATTTT.

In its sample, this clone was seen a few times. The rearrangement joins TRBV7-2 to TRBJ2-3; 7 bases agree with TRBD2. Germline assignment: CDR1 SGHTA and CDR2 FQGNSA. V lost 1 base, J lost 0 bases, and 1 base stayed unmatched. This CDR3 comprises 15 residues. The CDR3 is CASSLVSGSTDTQYF. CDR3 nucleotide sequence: TGTGCCAGCAGCTTAGTTAGCGGGAGCACAGATACGCAGTATTTT.

The CDR3 spells CASSGTGSQGYTF. In DNA, the CDR3 is TGTGCCAGCTCTGGGACAGGGTCGCAAGGCTACACCTTC. The chain couples TRBV6-6 to TRBJ1-2; 9 nucleotides match TRBD1. The V gene's germline CDR1 is MNHNY and CDR2 SVGAGI (reference sequence). This CDR3 contains 13 residues. J lost 8 bases, V lost 8 bases, and 9 bases had no gene match.

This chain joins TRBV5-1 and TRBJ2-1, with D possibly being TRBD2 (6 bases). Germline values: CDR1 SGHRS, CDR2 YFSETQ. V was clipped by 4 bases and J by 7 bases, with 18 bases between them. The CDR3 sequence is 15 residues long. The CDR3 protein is CASSPSWRAWNEQFF. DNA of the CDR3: TGCGCCAGCAGCCCTAGCTGGAGGGCATGGAATGAGCAGTTCTTC.

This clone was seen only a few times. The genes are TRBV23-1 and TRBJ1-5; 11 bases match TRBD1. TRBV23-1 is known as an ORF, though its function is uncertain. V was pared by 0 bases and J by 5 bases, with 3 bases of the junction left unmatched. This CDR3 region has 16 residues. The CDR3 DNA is TGCGCCAGCAGTCAATCGGGACAGGGGGGGGATCAGCCCCAGCATTTT. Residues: CASSQSGQGGDQPQHF.

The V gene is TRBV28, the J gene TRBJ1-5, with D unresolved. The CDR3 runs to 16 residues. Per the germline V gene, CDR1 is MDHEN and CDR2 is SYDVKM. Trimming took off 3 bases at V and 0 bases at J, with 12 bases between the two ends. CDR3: CASSFSHHNSNQPQHF. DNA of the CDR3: TGTGCCAGCAGTTTCTCACACCATAATAGCAATCAGCCCCAGCATTTT.

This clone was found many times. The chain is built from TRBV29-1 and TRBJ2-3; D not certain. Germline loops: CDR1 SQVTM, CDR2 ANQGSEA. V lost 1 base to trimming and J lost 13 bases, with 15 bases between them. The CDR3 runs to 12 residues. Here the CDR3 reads CSVEGVSSSEYF. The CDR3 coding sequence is TGCAGCGTTGAAGGTGTTTCCTCCTCGGAGTATTTT.

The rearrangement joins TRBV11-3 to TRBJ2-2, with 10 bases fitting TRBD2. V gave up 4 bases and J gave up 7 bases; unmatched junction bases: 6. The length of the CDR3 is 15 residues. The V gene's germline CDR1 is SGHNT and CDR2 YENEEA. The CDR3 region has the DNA TGTGCCAGCAGCTACGGACTAGCGGCGGGCGGGGAGCTGTTTTTT. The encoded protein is CASSYGLAAGGELFF.

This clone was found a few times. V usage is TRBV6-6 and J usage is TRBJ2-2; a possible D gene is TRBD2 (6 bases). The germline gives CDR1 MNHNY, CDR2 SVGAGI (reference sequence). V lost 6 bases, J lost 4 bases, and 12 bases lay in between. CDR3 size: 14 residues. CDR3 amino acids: CASSSRGGTGELFF. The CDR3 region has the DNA TGTGCCAGCAGCTCTCGGGGAGGCACCGGGGAGCTGTTTTTT.

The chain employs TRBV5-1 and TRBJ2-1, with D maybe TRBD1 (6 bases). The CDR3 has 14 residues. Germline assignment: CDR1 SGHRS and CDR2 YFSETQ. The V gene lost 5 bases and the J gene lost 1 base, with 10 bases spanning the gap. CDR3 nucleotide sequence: TGCGCCAGCAGTCCAGGACAGTCCTACAATGAGCAGTTCTTC. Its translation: CASSPGQSYNEQFF.

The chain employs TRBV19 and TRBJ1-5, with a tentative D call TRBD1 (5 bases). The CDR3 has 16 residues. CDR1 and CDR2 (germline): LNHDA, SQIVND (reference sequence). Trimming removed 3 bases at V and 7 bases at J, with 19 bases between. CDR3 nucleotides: TGTGCCAGTAGTATGTTCGGAGGGGCAGGGAAACAGCCCCAGCATTTT. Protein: CASSMFGGAGKQPQHF.

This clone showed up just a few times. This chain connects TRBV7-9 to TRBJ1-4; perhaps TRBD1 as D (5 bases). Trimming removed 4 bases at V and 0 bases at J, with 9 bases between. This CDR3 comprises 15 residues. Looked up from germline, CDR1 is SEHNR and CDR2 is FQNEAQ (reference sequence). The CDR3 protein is CASSSGRATNEKLFF. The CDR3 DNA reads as TGTGCCAGCAGCTCGGGCAGGGCAACTAATGAAAAACTGTTTTTT.

CDR3 amino acids: CASGLVLSQREYLRNEQFF. The CDR3 nucleotides read TGTGCTAGTGGTTTGGTACTTTCCCAGCGGGAGTACCTCAGGAATGAGCAGTTCTTC. The chain combines TRBV12-5 with TRBJ2-1; 8 nucleotides match TRBD2. V lost 0 bases, J lost 7 bases, and 17 bases stayed unmatched. The germline V gene encodes CDR1 LGHNT and CDR2 FRNRAP. The CDR3 is 19 amino acids.

CDR3 coding DNA: TGCGCCAGCAGCCGTAACGACAGGGAGCAGTTCTTC. Translating it yields CASSRNDREQFF. This sequence joins TRBV5-1 and TRBJ2-1; D is possibly TRBD1 (6 bases). The CDR3 extends over 12 amino acids. From germline, CDR1 is SGHRS and CDR2 YFSETQ. V was clipped by 4 bases and J by 10 bases, with 12 bases between them.

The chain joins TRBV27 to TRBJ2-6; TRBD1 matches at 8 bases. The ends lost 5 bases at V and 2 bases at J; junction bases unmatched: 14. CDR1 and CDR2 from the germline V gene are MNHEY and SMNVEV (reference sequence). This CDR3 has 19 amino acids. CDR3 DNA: TGTGCCAGCAGTACGGCAGGGGGCCGGTTGTTCGCTGGGGCCAACGTCCTGACTTTC. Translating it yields CASSTAGGRLFAGANVLTF.

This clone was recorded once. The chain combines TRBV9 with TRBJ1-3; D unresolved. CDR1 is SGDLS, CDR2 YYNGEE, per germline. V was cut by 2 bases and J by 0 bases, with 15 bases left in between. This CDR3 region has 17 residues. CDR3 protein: CASSVLSGPSSGNTIYF. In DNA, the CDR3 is TGTGCCAGCAGCGTCCTCTCTGGGCCGAGCTCTGGAAACACCATATATTTT. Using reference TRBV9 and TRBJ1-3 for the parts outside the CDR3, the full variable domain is DSGVTQTPKHLITATGQRVTLRCSPRSGDLSVYWYQQSLDQGLQFLIQYYNGEERAKGNILERFSAQQFPDLHSELNLSSLELGDSALYFCASSVLSGPSSGNTIYFGEGSWLTVV.

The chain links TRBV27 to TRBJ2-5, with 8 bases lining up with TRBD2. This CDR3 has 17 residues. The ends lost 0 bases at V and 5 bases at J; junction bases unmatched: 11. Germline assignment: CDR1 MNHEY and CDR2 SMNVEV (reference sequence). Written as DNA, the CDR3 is TGTGCCAGCAGTTTATCCCCCGGACTAGCATCGGGGGAGACCCAGTACTTC. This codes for CASSLSPGLASGETQYF.

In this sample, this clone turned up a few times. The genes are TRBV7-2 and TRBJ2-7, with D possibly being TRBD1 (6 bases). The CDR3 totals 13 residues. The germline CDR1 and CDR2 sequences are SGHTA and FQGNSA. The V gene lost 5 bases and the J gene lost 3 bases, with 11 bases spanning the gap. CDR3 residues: CASSPDRNYEQYF. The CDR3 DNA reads TGTGCCAGCAGCCCCGACAGGAACTACGAGCAGTACTTC.

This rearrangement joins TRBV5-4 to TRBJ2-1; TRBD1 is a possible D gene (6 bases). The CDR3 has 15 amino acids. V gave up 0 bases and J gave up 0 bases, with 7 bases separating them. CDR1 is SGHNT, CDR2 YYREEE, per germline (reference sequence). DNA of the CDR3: TGTGCCAGCAGCTTGGGAGGGGGCTCCTACAATGAGCAGTTCTTC. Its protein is CASSLGGGSYNEQFF.

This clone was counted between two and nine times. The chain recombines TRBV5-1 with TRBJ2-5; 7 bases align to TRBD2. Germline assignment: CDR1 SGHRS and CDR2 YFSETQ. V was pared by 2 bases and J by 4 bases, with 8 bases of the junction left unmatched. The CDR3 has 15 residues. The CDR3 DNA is TGCGCCAGCAGCTTTCCAAGCGGGATCCCAGAGACCCAGTACTTC. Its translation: CASSFPSGIPETQYF. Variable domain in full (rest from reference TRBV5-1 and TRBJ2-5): KAGVTQTPRYLIKTRGQQVTLSCSPISGHRSVSWYQQTPGQGLQFLFEYFSETQRNKGNFPGRFSGRQFSNSRSEMNVSTLELGDSALYLCASSFPSGIPETQYFGPGTRLLVL.

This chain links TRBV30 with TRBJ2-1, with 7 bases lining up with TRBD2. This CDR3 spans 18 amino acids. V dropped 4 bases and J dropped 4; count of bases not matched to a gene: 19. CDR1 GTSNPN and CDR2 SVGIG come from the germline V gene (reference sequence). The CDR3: CAWIPGEGRRPRYNEQFF. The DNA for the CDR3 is TGTGCCTGGATACCGGGGGAGGGGAGACGCCCCAGGTACAATGAGCAGTTCTTC.

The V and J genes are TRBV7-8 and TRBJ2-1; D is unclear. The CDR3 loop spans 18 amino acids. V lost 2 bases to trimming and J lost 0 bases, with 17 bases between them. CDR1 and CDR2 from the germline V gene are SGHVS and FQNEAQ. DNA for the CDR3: TGTGCCAGCAGCTTACCAAGTCGCGGCCAGAGCTCCTACAATGAGCAGTTCTTC. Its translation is CASSLPSRGQSSYNEQFF.

The CDR3 coding sequence is TGTGCCAGCAGCCCGGGGACAGTACTCCACGAGCAGTACTTC. Protein product: CASSPGTVLHEQYF. The gene calls are TRBV9 and TRBJ2-7; TRBD1 aligns across 7 bases. The CDR3 loop spans 14 amino acids. CDR1 and CDR2 from the germline V gene are SGDLS and YYNGEE. V shed 4 bases and J 5 bases; nucleotides not matched to a gene: 9.